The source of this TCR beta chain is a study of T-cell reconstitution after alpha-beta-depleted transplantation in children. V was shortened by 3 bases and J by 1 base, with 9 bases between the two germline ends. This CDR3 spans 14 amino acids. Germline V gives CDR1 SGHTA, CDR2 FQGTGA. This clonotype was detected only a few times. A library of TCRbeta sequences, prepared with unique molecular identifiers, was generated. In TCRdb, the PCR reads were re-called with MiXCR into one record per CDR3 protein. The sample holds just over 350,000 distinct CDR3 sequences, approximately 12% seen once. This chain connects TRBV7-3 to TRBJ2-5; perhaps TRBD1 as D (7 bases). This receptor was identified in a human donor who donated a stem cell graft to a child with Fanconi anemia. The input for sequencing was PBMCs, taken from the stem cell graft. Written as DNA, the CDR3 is TGTGCCAGCAGCTTTCAGGGGGGCCAAGAGACCCAGTACTTC. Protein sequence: CASSFQGGQETQYF.